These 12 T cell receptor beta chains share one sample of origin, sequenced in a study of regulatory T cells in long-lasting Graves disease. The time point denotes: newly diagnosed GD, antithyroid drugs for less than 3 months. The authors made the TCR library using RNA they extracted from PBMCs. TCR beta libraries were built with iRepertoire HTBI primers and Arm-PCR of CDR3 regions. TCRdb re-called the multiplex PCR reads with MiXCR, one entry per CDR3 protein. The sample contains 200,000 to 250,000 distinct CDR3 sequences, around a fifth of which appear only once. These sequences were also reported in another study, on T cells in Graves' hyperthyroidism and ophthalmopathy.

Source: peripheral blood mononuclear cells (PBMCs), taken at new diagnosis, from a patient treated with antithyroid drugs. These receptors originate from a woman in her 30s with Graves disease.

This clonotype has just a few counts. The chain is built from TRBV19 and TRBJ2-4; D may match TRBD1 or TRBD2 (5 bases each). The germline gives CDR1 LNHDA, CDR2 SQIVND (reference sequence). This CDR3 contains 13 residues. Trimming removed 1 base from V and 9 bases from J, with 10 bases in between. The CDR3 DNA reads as TGTGCCAGTAGTATAGTGAGGGGAACCATTCAGTACTTC. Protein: CASSIVRGTIQYF.

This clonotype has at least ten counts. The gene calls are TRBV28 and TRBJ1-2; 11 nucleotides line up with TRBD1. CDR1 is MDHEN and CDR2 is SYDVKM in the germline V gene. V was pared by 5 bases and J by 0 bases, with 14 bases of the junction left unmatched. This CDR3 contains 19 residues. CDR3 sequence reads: CASSPGQGARGPSNYGYTF. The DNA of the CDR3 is TGTGCCAGCAGTCCCGGACAGGGGGCGAGGGGGCCTTCTAACTATGGCTACACCTTC.

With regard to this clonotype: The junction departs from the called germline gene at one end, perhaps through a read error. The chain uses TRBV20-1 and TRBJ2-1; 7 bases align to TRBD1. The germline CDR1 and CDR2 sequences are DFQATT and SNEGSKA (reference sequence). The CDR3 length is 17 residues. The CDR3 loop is CSVRINRGISKLGEQFF. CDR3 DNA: TGCAGTGTTAGAATAAACAGGGGCATTTCTAAGCTAGGTGAGCAGTTCTTC.

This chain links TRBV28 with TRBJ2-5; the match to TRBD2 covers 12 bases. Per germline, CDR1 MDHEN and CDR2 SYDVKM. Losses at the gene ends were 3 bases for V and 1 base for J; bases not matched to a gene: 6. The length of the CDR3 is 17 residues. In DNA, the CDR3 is TGTGCCAGCAGTTTGGGGGAACTAGCGGGAGGCCAAGAGACCCAGTACTTC. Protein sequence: CASSLGELAGGQETQYF.

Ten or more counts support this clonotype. The CDR3 sequence is CASSLSRNNEKLFF. CDR3 nucleotides: TGTGCCAGCAGTTTAAGTCGGAATAATGAAAAACTGTTTTTT. The V and J genes are TRBV12-3 or TRBV12-4 and TRBJ1-4; D is ambiguous. The V end lost 2 bases, the J end lost 4 bases, and 8 bases lay between the germline ends. The CDR3 covers 14 residues.

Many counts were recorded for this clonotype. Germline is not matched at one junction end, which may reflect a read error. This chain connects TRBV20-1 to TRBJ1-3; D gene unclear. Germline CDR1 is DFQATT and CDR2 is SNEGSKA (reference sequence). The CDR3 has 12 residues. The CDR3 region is CNARLAGNTIYF. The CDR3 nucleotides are TGCAATGCTAGGTTGGCTGGAAACACCATATATTTT.

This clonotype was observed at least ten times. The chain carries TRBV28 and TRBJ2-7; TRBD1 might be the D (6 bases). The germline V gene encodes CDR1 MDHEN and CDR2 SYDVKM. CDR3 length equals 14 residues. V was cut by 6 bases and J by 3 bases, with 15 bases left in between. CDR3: CASRQTGKYYEQYF. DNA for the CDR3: TGTGCCAGCAGGCAAACAGGGAAATACTACGAGCAGTACTTC.

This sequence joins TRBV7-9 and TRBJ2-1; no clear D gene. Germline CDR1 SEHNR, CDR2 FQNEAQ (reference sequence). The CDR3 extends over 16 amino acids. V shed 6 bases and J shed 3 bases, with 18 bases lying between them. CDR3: CASSRDHPRNYNEQFF. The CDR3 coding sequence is TGTGCCAGCAGTCGCGACCACCCAAGGAACTACAATGAGCAGTTCTTC.

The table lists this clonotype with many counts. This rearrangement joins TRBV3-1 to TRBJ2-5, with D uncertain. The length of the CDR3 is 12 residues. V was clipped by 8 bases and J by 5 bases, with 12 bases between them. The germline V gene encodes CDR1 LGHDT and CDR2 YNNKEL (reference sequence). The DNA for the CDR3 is TGTGCCAGCTCACCGGCCGGGGAGACCCAGTACTTC. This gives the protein CASSPAGETQYF.

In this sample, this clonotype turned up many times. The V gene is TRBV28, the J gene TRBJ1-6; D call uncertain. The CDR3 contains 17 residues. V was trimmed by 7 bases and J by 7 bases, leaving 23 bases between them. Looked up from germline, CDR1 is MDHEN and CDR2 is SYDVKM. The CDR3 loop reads CASNHDTSFAWNSPLHF. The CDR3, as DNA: TGTGCCAGCAACCATGACACTTCGTTTGCATGGAATTCACCCCTCCACTTT.

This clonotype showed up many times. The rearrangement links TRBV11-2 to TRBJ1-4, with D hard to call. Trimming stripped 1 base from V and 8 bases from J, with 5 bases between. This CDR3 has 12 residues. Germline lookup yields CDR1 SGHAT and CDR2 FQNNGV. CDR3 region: CASSLAGEKLFF. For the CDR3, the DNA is TGTGCCAGCAGCTTAGCTGGGGAAAAACTGTTTTTT.

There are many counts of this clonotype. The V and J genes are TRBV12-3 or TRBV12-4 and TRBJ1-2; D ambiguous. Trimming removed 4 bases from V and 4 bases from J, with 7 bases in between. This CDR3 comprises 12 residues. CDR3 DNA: TGTGCCAGCAGTTCCGGGTTCTATGGCTACACCTTC. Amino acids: CASSSGFYGYTF.